This TCR beta chain was sequenced in a study of T-cell memory formation after mild COVID-19. Study context: The study found TCR clusters largely donor specific.

Study-wide results and caveats: Memory cells collected pre-infection included some clones that later responded, suggesting cross-reactive memory joined.

This clonotype has ten or more counts. Its specificity is unknown. The TCR alpha and TCR beta cDNA libraries, bearing sample barcodes and UMIs, were generated by 5'RACE using constant-segment primers. TCRdb re-called the 5' RACE reads with MiXCR, one entry per CDR3 protein. The sample lists around 450,000 distinct CDR3 sequences, roughly 20% occurring once. Sequenced input: PBMCs or a T cell subset sorted from them (not recorded which). The origin of this receptor is an adult woman who had mild COVID-19 (a few samples of this study predate the infection). Cell type and time point are not known.

The CDR3 is CSATLLAGGEQYF. The CDR3 coding sequence is TGCAGTGCTACCTTACTAGCGGGGGGCGAGCAGTACTTC. The chain links TRBV20-1 to TRBJ2-7; 12 bases are a match to TRBD2. Germline-derived CDR1 and CDR2 are DFQATT and SNEGSKA (reference sequence). V gave up 4 bases and J gave up 6 bases; unmatched junction bases: 4. The length of the CDR3 is 13 residues.